The clone carrying this T cell receptor (beta chain) was seen ten or more times. These data belong to a study of spatial heterogeneity in lung cancer. TCRdb fed the 5' RACE reads into MiXCR, producing one record per CDR3 protein. The data show 20,000 to 25,000 distinct CDR3 sequences, with roughly 7% seen just once and about 13% held by the top ten. The sample's time point: sample taken at primary tumor resection. Here the sequenced sample was PBMCs, taken at surgery. This receptor was identified in a male donor with early-stage non-small cell lung cancer.

The CDR3 here is CASSPPSSGFYEQYF. The CDR3 coding sequence is TGTGCCAGCTCACCACCCTCTAGCGGGTTCTACGAGCAGTACTTC. The genes are TRBV18 and TRBJ2-7; 8 bases are a match to TRBD2. Germline V gives CDR1 KGHSH, CDR2 LQKENI. The CDR3 runs 15 residues. Trimming at V came to 0 bases and at J to 3 bases, leaving 4 bases not matched to a gene. The whole variable domain, filled in from reference TRBV18 and TRBJ2-7, reads NAGVMQNPRHLVRRRGQEARLRCSPMKGHSHVYWYRQLPEEGLKFMVYLQKENIIDESGMPKERFSAEFPKEGPSILRIQQVVRGDSAAYFCASSPPSSGFYEQYFGPGTRLTVT.